The T cell receptor beta chain described here comes from a study of identifying expanded T cells in peripheral blood. Study-level results: Technical replicates showed about 1.1 changed clones; two weeks approximately 15; four weeks 19. Approximately two-week clone count variance significantly increased as total template count grew.

Method: immunoSEQ multiplex PCR; TCRdb's copy keeps in-frame clones and lacks some. The sample has over 90,000 clones; 70% to 90% are singletons. Regarding this clone: What it recognizes is unknown.

The CDR3 loop spans 13 amino acids. CDR1 is MNHNS, CDR2 SASEGT, per germline. V was pared by 2 bases and J by 8 bases, with 12 bases between. Sequencing used blood. The sequence was obtained from a person between 18 and 75 years old in good health. This chain links TRBV6-1 with TRBJ1-2; D not resolved. The CDR3 DNA follows: TGTGCCAGCAGTGAATTGAGGGTCGGAGGCTACACCTTC. As protein: CASSELRVGGYTF.